A selection of T cell receptor beta chains follows, all from one sample in a study of blood T cell repertoires in COVID-19. Sequencing was performed with immunoSEQ multiplex PCR; in TCRdb, only in-frame clones are kept and a portion is missing. This sample has about 240,000 clones, with 83% found just once. The sample comprised peripheral blood. Every receptor here comes from a human donor in a cohort sampled during active COVID-19. Each CDR3 is given without its conserved first and last residue. A D gene is named only where the DNA matches it firmly.

cdr3_aa j_call d_call v_call
ASRNHRVGTEAF TRBJ1-1 . TRBV27
ASSAELAGLYNEQF TRBJ2-1 TRBD2 TRBV2
ASSSLYTEAF TRBJ1-1 . TRBV6-5
ASSYDSNYGYT TRBJ1-2 . TRBV7-2
ASSFEGANEKLF TRBJ1-4 . TRBV28
ASSSTGGRDEQY TRBJ2-7 . TRBV7-9
ATAYGQLSNQPQH TRBJ1-5 . TRBV10-2
AMPRGTNYGYT TRBJ1-2 . TRBV6-7
ASSVAMGTKEGGELF TRBJ2-2 TRBD2 TRBV9
AISLDRGTEAF TRBJ1-1 TRBD1 TRBV10-3
ASTEGGQGAEKLF TRBJ1-4 TRBD1 TRBV5-1
ASSPWGLAGGSEQY TRBJ2-7 TRBD2 TRBV5-1
ASSRWDRTNTEAF TRBJ1-1 TRBD1 TRBV7-9
AEGDRATDTQY TRBJ2-3 TRBD1 TRBV28
ASSSGTITEKLF TRBJ1-4 . TRBV5-1
ASSVGQGLSYEQY TRBJ2-7 TRBD1 TRBV9
ASSLGQGANFYGYT TRBJ1-2 TRBD1 TRBV7-8
ASSFQGLSGNTIY TRBJ1-3 . TRBV5-1
ASSQSGTSVSGANVLT TRBJ2-6 TRBD2 TRBV4-2
ASTPQGAVNTEAF TRBJ1-1 TRBD1 TRBV6-5
ASSFRGRGDQPQH TRBJ1-5 . TRBV28
ASSVDERVGGNSPLH TRBJ1-6 . TRBV9
AWEGQGGQPQH TRBJ1-5 TRBD1 TRBV30
ASSYSSGQALH TRBJ1-6 TRBD1 TRBV6-5
ASSNRQGDYEQF TRBJ2-1 TRBD1 TRBV5-1
ASSLMSANTGELF TRBJ2-2 . TRBV7-3
AISVKGASPGELF TRBJ2-2 TRBD1 TRBV10-3
ASGGSGANVLT TRBJ2-6 . TRBV5-1
ASSVARDRGSPLH TRBJ1-6 TRBD1 TRBV9
ASSYSRDTANYGYT TRBJ1-2 . TRBV6-5
ASSFRTGLAERETQY TRBJ2-5 TRBD2 TRBV5-4
ASSPRDRNTEAF TRBJ1-1 TRBD1 TRBV6-5
ASSSFDRGRNQPQH TRBJ1-5 TRBD1 TRBV28
ASSLRSYNSPLH TRBJ1-6 . TRBV5-4
ASSQGVPNQVNYGYT TRBJ1-2 . TRBV14
SVEKLQVDAEQY TRBJ2-7 . TRBV29-1
ASSSPDRDNEQF TRBJ2-1 TRBD1 TRBV5-1
ASSQGDRGFHEQF TRBJ2-1 TRBD1 TRBV3-1/TRBV3-2
ASRVSGGSGGYEQY TRBJ2-7 TRBD2 TRBV6-6
ASTPTGGNTDTQY TRBJ2-3 TRBD1 TRBV7-3
ASSQDQGLAWSLF TRBJ1-4 . TRBV4-2
ASSPAGGAGGYT TRBJ1-2 . TRBV28
ASGQGGFGTEAF TRBJ1-1 TRBD1 TRBV23-1
ASSWDTLNTEAF TRBJ1-1 . TRBV5-4
AWSGQGLMSAGPQH TRBJ1-5 TRBD1 TRBV30
ASSRVDQDTQY TRBJ2-3 . TRBV19
ASSFQGLDTEAF TRBJ1-1 . TRBV5-1
ASTKDRLSYT TRBJ1-2 . TRBV27
ASSYGDSSTDTQY TRBJ2-3 . TRBV6-5
ASRRDISGNTIY TRBJ1-3 . TRBV6-5
ASSRRGLSNTGELF TRBJ2-2 TRBD1 TRBV25-1
ATSGTGLDEKLF TRBJ1-4 TRBD1 TRBV24-1
ASSLSVGQGPQH TRBJ1-5 . TRBV7-2
ASSLGDRINEQF TRBJ2-1 TRBD1 TRBV5-1
ASSGTGLAGEVVETQY TRBJ2-5 TRBD2 TRBV5-6
ASSIIGRAVVQPQH TRBJ1-5 . TRBV19
AIKGQGGEKLF TRBJ1-4 TRBD1 TRBV10-3
ASSQAPLAGSYNEQF TRBJ2-1 TRBD2 TRBV4-2
SVMSGGETQY TRBJ2-5 . TRBV29-1
ASSRASGIAQETQY TRBJ2-5 TRBD2 TRBV3-1/TRBV3-2